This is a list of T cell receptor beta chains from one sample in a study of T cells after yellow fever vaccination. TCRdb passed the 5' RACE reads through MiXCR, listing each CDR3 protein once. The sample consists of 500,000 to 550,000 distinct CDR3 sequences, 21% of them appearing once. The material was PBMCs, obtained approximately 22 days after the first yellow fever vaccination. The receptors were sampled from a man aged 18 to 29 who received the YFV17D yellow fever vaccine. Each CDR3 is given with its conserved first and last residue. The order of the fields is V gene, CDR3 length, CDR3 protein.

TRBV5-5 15 CASSLRSQGYNEQFF
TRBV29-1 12 CSVFRGGETQYF
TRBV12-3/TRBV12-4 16 CASSPLAGGAGDTQYF
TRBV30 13 CAQTPDRDTEAFF
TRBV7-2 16 CASSLVGTGGNSPLHF
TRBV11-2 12 CASSAIVGTQYF
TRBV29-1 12 CSGQPNTGELFF
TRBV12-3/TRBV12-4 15 CASSYRTNVDDTQYF
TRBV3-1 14 CASSQDLIPREQYF
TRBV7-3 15 CASSFTGGGNNEQFF
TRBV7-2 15 CASSVNRGPNEKLFF
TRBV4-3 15 CASSRLQGVGDTQYF
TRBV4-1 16 CASSRTGAGGRDTQYF
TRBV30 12 CAWSRDNYGYTF
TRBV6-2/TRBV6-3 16 CASSYRGSGGSETQYF
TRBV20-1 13 CSANFGPNSPLHF
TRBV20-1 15 CSARRGSGPKDTQYF
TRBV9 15 CASSPRGQAIYGYTF
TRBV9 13 CASSVSSFAGYTF
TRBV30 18 CAWSTIRTLPRSSYEQYF
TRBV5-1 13 CASRRTGEEEAFF
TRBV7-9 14 CASSLQNSEEPQHF
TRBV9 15 CASSVDSGSTDTQYF
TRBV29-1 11 CSVESNLGQYF
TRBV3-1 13 CASSQQGSYGYTF
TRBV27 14 CASRRDRTSYEQYF
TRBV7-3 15 CASRQSGGDYNEQFF
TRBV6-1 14 CASADVGAGYEQYF
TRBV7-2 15 CASSLGRGVNNEQFF
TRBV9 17 CASSAAERGLGNYGYTF
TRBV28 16 CASSRVGRGSSYEQYF
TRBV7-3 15 CASSLHGGGTDTQYF
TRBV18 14 CASSPGGSAYEQYF
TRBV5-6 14 CASSLVQTAYGYTF
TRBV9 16 CASSVGRGGPTDTQYF
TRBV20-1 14 CSAQRGTTYNEQFF
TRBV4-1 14 CASSPPGQGPEQYF
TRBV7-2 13 CASSPKWGETQYF
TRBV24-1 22 CATSQGQRFPLALCFGANVLTF
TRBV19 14 CASSGQGLAGELFF
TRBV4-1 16 CASSQGGTGLIYGYTF